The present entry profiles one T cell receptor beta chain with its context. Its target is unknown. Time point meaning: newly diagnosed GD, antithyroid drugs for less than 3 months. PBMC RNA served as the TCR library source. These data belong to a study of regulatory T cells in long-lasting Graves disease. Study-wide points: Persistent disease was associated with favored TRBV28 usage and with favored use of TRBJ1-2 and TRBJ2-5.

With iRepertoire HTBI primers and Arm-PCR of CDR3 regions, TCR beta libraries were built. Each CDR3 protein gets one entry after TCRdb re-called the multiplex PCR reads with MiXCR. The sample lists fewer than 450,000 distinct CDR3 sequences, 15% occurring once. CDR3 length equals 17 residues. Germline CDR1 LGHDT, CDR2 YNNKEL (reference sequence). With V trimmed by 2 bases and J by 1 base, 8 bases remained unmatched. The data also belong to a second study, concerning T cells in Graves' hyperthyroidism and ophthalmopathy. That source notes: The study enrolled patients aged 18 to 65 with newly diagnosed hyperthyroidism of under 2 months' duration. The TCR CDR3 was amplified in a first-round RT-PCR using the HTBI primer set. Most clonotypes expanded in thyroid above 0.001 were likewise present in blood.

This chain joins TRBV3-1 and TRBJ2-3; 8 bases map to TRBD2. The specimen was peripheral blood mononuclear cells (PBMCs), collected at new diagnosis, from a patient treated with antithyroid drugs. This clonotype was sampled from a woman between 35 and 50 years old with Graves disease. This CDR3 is CASSQRAAGEGTDTQYF. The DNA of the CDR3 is TGTGCCAGCAGCCAAAGGGCAGCGGGAGAGGGCACAGATACGCAGTATTTT.